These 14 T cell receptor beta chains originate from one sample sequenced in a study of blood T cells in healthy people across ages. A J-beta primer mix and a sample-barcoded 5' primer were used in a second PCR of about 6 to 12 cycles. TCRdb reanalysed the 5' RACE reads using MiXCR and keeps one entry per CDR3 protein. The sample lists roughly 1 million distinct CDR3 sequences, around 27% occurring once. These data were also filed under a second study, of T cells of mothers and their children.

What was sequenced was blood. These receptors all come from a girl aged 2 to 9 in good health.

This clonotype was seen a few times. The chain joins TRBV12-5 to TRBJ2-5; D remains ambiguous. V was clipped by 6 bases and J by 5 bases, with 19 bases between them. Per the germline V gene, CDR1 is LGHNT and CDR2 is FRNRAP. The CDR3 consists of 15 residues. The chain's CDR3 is CASGSHLSGLETQYF. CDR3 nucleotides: TGTGCTAGTGGGTCCCATCTTTCGGGCTTGGAGACCCAGTACTTC.

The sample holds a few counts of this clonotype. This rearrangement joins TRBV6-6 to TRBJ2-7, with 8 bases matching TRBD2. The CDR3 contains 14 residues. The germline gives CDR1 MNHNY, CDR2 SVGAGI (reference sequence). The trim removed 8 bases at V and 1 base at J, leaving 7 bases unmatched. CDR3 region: CASLSAGGSYEQYF. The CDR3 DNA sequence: TGTGCCAGCTTGAGCGCGGGAGGTTCCTACGAGCAGTACTTC.

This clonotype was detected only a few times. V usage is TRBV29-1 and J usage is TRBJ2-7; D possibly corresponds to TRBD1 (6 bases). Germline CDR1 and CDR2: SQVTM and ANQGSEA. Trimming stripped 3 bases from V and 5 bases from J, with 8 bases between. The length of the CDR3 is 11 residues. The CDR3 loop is CSVDRGHEQYF. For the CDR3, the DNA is TGCAGCGTTGACAGGGGCCACGAGCAGTACTTC.

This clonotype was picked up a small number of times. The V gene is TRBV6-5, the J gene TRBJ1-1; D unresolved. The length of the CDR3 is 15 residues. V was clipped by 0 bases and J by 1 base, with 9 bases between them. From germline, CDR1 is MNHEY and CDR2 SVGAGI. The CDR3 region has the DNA TGTGCCAGCAGTTACTCGGCTGAAGGGAACACTGAAGCTTTCTTT. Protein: CASSYSAEGNTEAFF.

The chain's CDR3 is CASSLLSGWNTEAFF. The CDR3 DNA reads as TGTGCCAGCAGCTTATTGTCAGGGTGGAACACTGAAGCTTTCTTT. The chain links TRBV7-2 to TRBJ1-1; a weak D match, TRBD1 (5 bases). Germline CDR1 and CDR2: SGHTA and FQGNSA. This CDR3 has 15 amino acids. Between the trimmed V and J ends, which lost 2 bases and 1 base, there was a span of 11 bases.

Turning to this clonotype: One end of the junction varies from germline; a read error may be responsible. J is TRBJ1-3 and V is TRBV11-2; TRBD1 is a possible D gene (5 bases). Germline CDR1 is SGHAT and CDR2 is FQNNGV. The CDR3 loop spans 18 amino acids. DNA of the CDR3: TGTACCAGCAGCTTGACATTCCGTCCGGGGGGCTCTGGAAACACCATATATTTT. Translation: CTSSLTFRPGGSGNTIYF. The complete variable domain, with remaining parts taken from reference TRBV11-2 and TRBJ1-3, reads EAGVAQSPRYKIIEKRQSVAFWCNPISGHATLYWYQQILGQGPKLLIQFQNNGVVDDSQLPKDRFSAERLKGVDSTLKIQPAKLEDSAVYLCTSSLTFRPGGSGNTIYFGEGSWLTVV.

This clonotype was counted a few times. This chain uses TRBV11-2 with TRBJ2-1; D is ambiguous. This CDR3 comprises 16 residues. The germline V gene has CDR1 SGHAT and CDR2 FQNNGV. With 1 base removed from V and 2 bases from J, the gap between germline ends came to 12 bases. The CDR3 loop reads CASSLVFELAYNEQFF. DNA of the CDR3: TGTGCCAGCAGCTTAGTTTTCGAGCTAGCCTACAATGAGCAGTTCTTC.

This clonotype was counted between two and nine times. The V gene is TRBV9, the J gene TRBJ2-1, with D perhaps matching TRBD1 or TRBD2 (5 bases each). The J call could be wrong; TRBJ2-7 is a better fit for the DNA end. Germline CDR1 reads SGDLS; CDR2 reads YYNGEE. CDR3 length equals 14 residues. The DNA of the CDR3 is TGTGCCAGCAGCGTTGAGGGGCCCTCCTACGAGCAGTACTTC. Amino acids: CASSVEGPSYEQYF.

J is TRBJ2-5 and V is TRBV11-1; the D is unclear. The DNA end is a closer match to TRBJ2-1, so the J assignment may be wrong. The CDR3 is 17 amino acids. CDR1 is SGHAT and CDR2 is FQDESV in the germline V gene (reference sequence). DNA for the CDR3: TGTGCCAGCAGCGGAGACTCCGAATATTATCTTAGGAATGAGCAGTTCTTC. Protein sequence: CASSGDSEYYLRNEQFF.

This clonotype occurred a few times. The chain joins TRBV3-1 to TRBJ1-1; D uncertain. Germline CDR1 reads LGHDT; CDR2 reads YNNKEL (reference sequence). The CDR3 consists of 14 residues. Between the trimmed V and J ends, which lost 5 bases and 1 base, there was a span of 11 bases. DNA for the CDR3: TGTGCCAGCAGCGATACCACAGAGAACACTGAAGCTTTCTTT. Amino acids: CASSDTTENTEAFF.

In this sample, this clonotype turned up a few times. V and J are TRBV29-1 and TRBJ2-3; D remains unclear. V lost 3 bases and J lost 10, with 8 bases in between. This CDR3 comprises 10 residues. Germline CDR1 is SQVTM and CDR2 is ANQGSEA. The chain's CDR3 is CSVEDGPQYF. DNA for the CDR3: TGCAGCGTTGAGGACGGACCGCAGTATTTT.

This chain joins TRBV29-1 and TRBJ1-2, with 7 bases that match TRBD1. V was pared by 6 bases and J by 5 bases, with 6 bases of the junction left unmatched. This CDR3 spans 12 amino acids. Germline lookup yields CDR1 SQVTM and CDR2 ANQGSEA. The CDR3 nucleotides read TGCAGCGTACCGGGACAGAGATATGGCTACACCTTC. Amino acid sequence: CSVPGQRYGYTF.

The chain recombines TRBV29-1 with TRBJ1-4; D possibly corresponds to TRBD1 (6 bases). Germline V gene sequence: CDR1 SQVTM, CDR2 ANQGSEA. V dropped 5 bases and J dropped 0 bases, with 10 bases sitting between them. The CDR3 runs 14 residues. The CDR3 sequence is CSVTRTATNEKLFF. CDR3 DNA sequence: TGCAGCGTTACGAGGACAGCAACTAATGAAAAACTGTTTTTT.

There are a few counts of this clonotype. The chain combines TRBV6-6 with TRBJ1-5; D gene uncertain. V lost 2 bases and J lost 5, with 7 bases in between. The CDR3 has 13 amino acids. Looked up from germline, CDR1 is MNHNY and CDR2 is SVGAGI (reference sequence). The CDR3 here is CASSYPEDQPQHF. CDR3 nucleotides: TGTGCCAGCAGTTACCCCGAGGATCAGCCCCAGCATTTT.